These 3 T cell receptor beta chains were all obtained from the same sample, sequenced in a study of T cell repertoires in aging, cancer and after chemotherapy. TCR beta rearrangements were amplified from peripheral blood genomic DNA. A mixed TRB-A/B primer pool amplified rearranged TRB by multiplex touch-down PCR. TCRdb passed the multiplex PCR reads through MiXCR, listing each CDR3 protein once. The sample includes approximately 9,000 distinct CDR3 sequences, 20% to 30% of them seen just once. Sample: blood. These receptors came from a human donor with a blood cancer.

The V and J genes are TRBV9 and TRBJ1-1; TRBD1 is a possible D gene (5 bases). V lost 0 bases, J lost 5 bases, and 11 bases lay in between. Germline V lookup: CDR1 SGDLS, CDR2 YYNGEE. The CDR3 consists of 14 residues. CDR3 coding DNA: TGTGCCAGCAGCGTAGGAGGGGCGCGGACTGAAGCTTTCTTT. Translated: CASSVGGARTEAFF.

The V gene is TRBV20-1, the J gene TRBJ2-3; 11 nucleotides align to TRBD1. J lost 3 bases, V lost 1 base, and 3 bases had no gene match. Germline CDR1 reads DFQATT; CDR2 reads SNEGSKA (reference sequence). The CDR3 covers 15 residues. CDR3: CSARVRDRGTDTQYF. The DNA of the CDR3 is TGCAGTGCTAGAGTCCGGGACAGGGGGACAGATACGCAGTATTTT.

About this clonotype: The junction does not match germline at one end; this may be a read error. The chain joins TRBV4-2 to TRBJ2-5, with 8 bases lining up with TRBD2. This CDR3 has 17 residues. Germline V CDR1 and CDR2: LGHNA, YNFKEQ. The CDR3 nucleotides are TGCGCCAGCAGCCAAGACGGCGGGGGGCGCGGGATTGAGACCCAGTACTTC. This codes for CASSQDGGGRGIETQYF.